A selection of T cell receptor beta chains follows, all from one sample in a study of T cell responses to AZD1222 COVID-19 vaccine. TCRdb keeps only in-frame clones here, not all; method: immunoSEQ multiplex PCR. Here the sample spans about 150,000 clones, about 80% being singletons. The sample consisted of peripheral blood, taken on day 0 of AZD1222 vaccination. These TCRs come from an adult in good health. Each CDR3 is given with its conserved first and last residue. Each record gives: V gene, D gene, J gene, CDR3 protein. The D gene is left open where the match is weak.

>TRBV7-9|.|TRBJ2-1
CASSSILYEQFF
>TRBV28|.|TRBJ1-1
CASGTPYTEAFF
>TRBV6-5|.|TRBJ1-2
CASSSEGRIYGYTF
>TRBV19|TRBD1|TRBJ1-1
CASTLDRLVAEAFF
>TRBV27|.|TRBJ1-5
CASSLRISNQPQHF
>TRBV3-1/TRBV3-2|.|TRBJ1-3
CASSPWGASGNTIYF
>TRBV5-5|.|TRBJ1-1
CASSLRGRDTEAFF
>TRBV30|TRBD1|TRBJ1-6
CAWSSRTGGNSPLHF
>TRBV20-1|.|TRBJ1-1
CSARESSEAFF
>TRBV7-9|TRBD1|TRBJ2-5
CASSWQDRGHQTQYF